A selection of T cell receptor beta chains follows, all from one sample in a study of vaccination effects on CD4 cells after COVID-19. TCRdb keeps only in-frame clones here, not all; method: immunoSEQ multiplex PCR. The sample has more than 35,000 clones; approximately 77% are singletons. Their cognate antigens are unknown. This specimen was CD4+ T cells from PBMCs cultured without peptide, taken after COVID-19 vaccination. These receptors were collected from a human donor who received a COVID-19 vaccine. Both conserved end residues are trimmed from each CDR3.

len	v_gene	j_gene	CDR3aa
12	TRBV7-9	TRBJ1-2	ASSYPGYSDGYT
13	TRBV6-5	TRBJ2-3	ASSRSSGRALVQY
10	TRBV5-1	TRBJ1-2	ASSLDIYGYT
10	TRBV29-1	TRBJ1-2	SVEGGFYGYT
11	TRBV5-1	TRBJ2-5	ASSLEPTETQY
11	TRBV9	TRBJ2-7	ASSVDLSGEQY
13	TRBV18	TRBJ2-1	ASSPEAHQPNEQF
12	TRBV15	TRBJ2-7	ATSSADRSHEQY
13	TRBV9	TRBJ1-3	ASGRDTSSGNTIY
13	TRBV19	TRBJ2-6	ATFAAFSGANVLT
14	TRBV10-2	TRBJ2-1	ASSESILASYNEQF
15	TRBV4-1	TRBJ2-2	ASSQGGLAGTTGELF
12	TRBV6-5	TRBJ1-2	ASRDLTGNYGYT
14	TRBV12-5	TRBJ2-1	ASARSLTGDYNEQF
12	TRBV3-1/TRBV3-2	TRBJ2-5	ASSHSGSGETQY